Listed below are T cell receptor beta chains from one sample, sequenced in a study of identical twins. TCRdb analysed the 5' RACE reads with MiXCR anew, one entry per CDR3 protein. The data contain around 100,000 distinct CDR3 sequences, less than 6.5% of them singletons. Material: memory T cells sorted from blood. The receptors were sampled from a woman between 50 and 59 years old in good health. Both conserved end residues are part of each CDR3. The D gene is left open where the match is weak. Expanded clones are given a class, and other clones once, few, many or no size at all.

d_call: .
v_call: TRBV28
j_call: TRBJ2-7
clone_size: many
cdr3_aa: CASSFGGADDYEQYF
cdr3_nt: TGTGCCAGCAGTTTTGGGGGAGCGGATGATTACGAGCAGTACTTC

d_call: .
v_call: TRBV5-1
j_call: TRBJ2-1
clone_size: many
cdr3_aa: CASSGNPRIEQFF
cdr3_nt: TGCGCCAGCAGCGGGAACCCCAGAATTGAGCAGTTCTTC

d_call: .
v_call: TRBV2
j_call: TRBJ1-5
clone_size: many
cdr3_aa: CASSSSDRVGQPQHF
cdr3_nt: .

d_call: .
v_call: TRBV3-1
j_call: TRBJ2-7
clone_size: many
cdr3_aa: CASSRPGLRTSYEQYF
cdr3_nt: TGTGCCAGCAGCCGCCCGGGACTGCGGACATCCTACGAGCAGTACTTC

d_call: .
v_call: TRBV6-5
j_call: TRBJ2-7
clone_size: .
cdr3_aa: CASRERVGGEQYF
cdr3_nt: TGTGCCAGCAGGGAACGTGTTGGTGGCGAGCAGTACTTC

d_call: .
v_call: TRBV11-2
j_call: TRBJ2-3
clone_size: many
cdr3_aa: CASSLELVGDTQYF
cdr3_nt: TGTGCCAGCAGCTTAGAGTTGGTGGGAGATACGCAGTATTTT

d_call: .
v_call: TRBV15
j_call: TRBJ2-4
clone_size: many
cdr3_aa: CATSPRDPRNIQYF
cdr3_nt: TGTGCCACCAGCCCCCGGGACCCCCGAAACATTCAGTACTTC

d_call: .
v_call: TRBV7-6
j_call: TRBJ2-5
clone_size: .
cdr3_aa: CASSLTTKETQYF
cdr3_nt: TGTGCCAGCAGCTTAACTACCAAGGAGACCCAGTACTTC

d_call: TRBD1
v_call: TRBV19
j_call: TRBJ2-3
clone_size: few
cdr3_aa: CASRHDRGTQYF
cdr3_nt: TGTGCCAGTAGGCATGACAGGGGTACGCAGTATTTT

d_call: TRBD2
v_call: TRBV10-3
j_call: TRBJ2-1
clone_size: few
cdr3_aa: CAISGSGGNNNEQFF
cdr3_nt: TGTGCCATCAGTGGTAGCGGGGGAAACAACAATGAGCAGTTCTTC

d_call: TRBD1
v_call: TRBV18
j_call: TRBJ1-4
clone_size: many
cdr3_aa: CASSPPYGTGNDEKLFF
cdr3_nt: TGTGCCAGCTCACCACCGTACGGGACAGGGAACGATGAAAAACTGTTTTTT

d_call: TRBD1
v_call: TRBV18
j_call: TRBJ2-3
clone_size: many
cdr3_aa: CASSPHRGPGTDTQYF
cdr3_nt: TGTGCCAGCTCACCCCACAGGGGGCCGGGCACAGATACGCAGTATTTT

d_call: .
v_call: TRBV7-7
j_call: TRBJ1-1
clone_size: .
cdr3_aa: CASSLEGVATEAFF
cdr3_nt: TGTGCTAGCAGCTTAGAGGGGGTGGCCACTGAAGCTTTCTTT

d_call: TRBD1
v_call: TRBV20-1
j_call: TRBJ2-1
clone_size: many
cdr3_aa: CSAPRTGGLHEQFF
cdr3_nt: TGCAGTGCTCCGCGGACAGGGGGGCTCCATGAGCAGTTCTTC

d_call: TRBD1
v_call: TRBV19
j_call: TRBJ1-1
clone_size: many
cdr3_aa: CASRQGSNTEAFF
cdr3_nt: TGTGCCAGCAGACAGGGGTCGAACACTGAAGCTTTCTTT

d_call: .
v_call: TRBV12-3/TRBV12-4
j_call: TRBJ1-2
clone_size: many
cdr3_aa: CASRGTPNYGYTF
cdr3_nt: TGTGCCAGTCGAGGGACTCCTAACTATGGCTACACCTTC

d_call: .
v_call: TRBV25-1
j_call: TRBJ1-2
clone_size: once
cdr3_aa: CASSEDRWTGYTF
cdr3_nt: TGTGCCAGCAGTGAAGATCGGTGGACTGGCTACACCTTC

d_call: .
v_call: TRBV11-2
j_call: TRBJ2-3
clone_size: many
cdr3_aa: CASSLDGSLGTQYF
cdr3_nt: TGTGCCAGCAGCTTAGATGGGTCCTTGGGGACGCAGTATTTT

d_call: .
v_call: TRBV29-1
j_call: TRBJ1-3
clone_size: .
cdr3_aa: CSVDSQGGNTIYF
cdr3_nt: TGCAGCGTTGATTCACAGGGAGGAAACACCATATATTTT

d_call: TRBD2
v_call: TRBV29-1
j_call: TRBJ2-3
clone_size: many
cdr3_aa: CSARLSGRDTDTQYF
cdr3_nt: TGCAGCGCCCGCCTCAGCGGGAGAGACACAGATACGCAGTATTTT

d_call: TRBD2
v_call: TRBV6-6
j_call: TRBJ2-3
clone_size: many
cdr3_aa: CASSYLTSGRTDTQYF
cdr3_nt: TGTGCCAGCAGTTACCTTACTAGCGGGAGAACAGATACGCAGTATTTT

d_call: .
v_call: TRBV18
j_call: TRBJ2-1
clone_size: few
cdr3_aa: CASSRGGKKDEQFF
cdr3_nt: TGTGCCAGCTCCCGTGGAGGGAAAAAGGATGAGCAGTTCTTC

d_call: TRBD2
v_call: TRBV29-1
j_call: TRBJ2-1
clone_size: many
cdr3_aa: CSGLSGRNEQFF
cdr3_nt: TGCAGCGGTCTTAGCGGGCGCAATGAGCAGTTCTTC

d_call: TRBD1
v_call: TRBV7-9
j_call: TRBJ1-1
clone_size: .
cdr3_aa: CASRPTGQLNTEAFF
cdr3_nt: TGTGCCAGCAGACCCACGGGACAGCTGAACACTGAAGCTTTCTTT

d_call: .
v_call: TRBV7-9
j_call: TRBJ1-5
clone_size: few
cdr3_aa: CASSLTGFPPQHF
cdr3_nt: TGTGCCAGCAGCCTAACAGGGTTTCCGCCCCAGCATTTT

d_call: TRBD2
v_call: TRBV27
j_call: TRBJ2-1
clone_size: .
cdr3_aa: CASSLTLAGGPSGLFF
cdr3_nt: TGTGCCAGCAGTTTAACACTAGCGGGAGGTCCCAGTGGGCTGTTCTTC

d_call: .
v_call: TRBV10-3
j_call: TRBJ1-1
clone_size: many
cdr3_aa: CAISLQGMNTEAFF
cdr3_nt: TGTGCCATCAGTTTACAGGGCATGAACACTGAAGCTTTCTTT

d_call: .
v_call: TRBV7-2
j_call: TRBJ1-5
clone_size: many
cdr3_aa: CAKCEKDSNQPQHF
cdr3_nt: TGTGCCAAGTGTGAGAAGGATAGCAATCAGCCCCAGCATTTT

d_call: TRBD1
v_call: TRBV18
j_call: TRBJ2-2
clone_size: many
cdr3_aa: CASSKTGTGGNTGELFF
cdr3_nt: TGTGCCAGCTCAAAGACCGGGACAGGGGGCAACACCGGGGAGCTGTTTTTT